Shown below are 19 T cell receptor beta chains from a single sample sequenced in a study of PD-1 blockade in classical Hodgkin lymphoma. This sample's time point: cycle 4 day 1 (C4D1), after around six weeks of nivolumab. No patient escaped relapse after autologous stem cell transplantation, and brentuximab vedotin exposure varied. This table comes from immunoSEQ multiplex PCR, and its TCRdb copy is limited to in-frame clones, with some not included. The sample contains more than 20,000 clones, around 80% of which appear only once. The source material was peripheral blood mononuclear cells (PBMCs), sampled before the fourth cycle of nivolumab. These TCRs come from a human donor with classical Hodgkin lymphoma.

V and J are TRBV2 and TRBJ2-5; TRBD1 is a possible D gene (6 bases). Germline CDR1 reads SNHLY; CDR2 reads FYNNEI. Trimming took 4 bases from V and 7 from J, leaving 13 bases between them. The CDR3 has 13 amino acids. The CDR3 spells CASSVRTVLTQYF. CDR3 sequence (DNA): TGTGCCAGCAGTGTAAGGACAGTGCTGACCCAGTACTTC. The variable domain in full, completed from reference TRBV2 and TRBJ2-5, reads EPEVTQTPSHQVTQMGQEVILRCVPISNHLYFYWYRQILGQKVEFLVSFYNNEISEKSEIFDDQFSVERPDGSNFTLKIRSTKLEDSAMYFCASSVRTVLTQYFGPGTRLLVL.

V usage is TRBV19 and J usage is TRBJ1-5, with a possible D match to TRBD1 (5 bases). Trimming removed 7 bases at V and 3 bases at J, with 19 bases between. CDR3 length equals 16 residues. CDR1 and CDR2 from the germline V gene are LNHDA and SQIVND (reference sequence). The CDR3 bases are TGTGCCAGTACCATCCCCGGCAGGGATGTCAATCAGCCCCAGCATTTT. Translating it yields CASTIPGRDVNQPQHF.

The rearrangement joins TRBV6-6 to TRBJ2-1; 8 bases align to TRBD1. The V gene's germline CDR1 is MNHNY and CDR2 SVGAGI (reference sequence). This CDR3 is built from 14 residues. The J segment lost 6 bases and the V segment lost 4 bases, leaving 5 bases of the junction unmatched. CDR3 residues: CASSWTGRSNEQFF. CDR3 DNA: TGTGCCAGCAGTTGGACAGGGCGTAGCAATGAGCAGTTCTTC.

In the case of this clone: The same CDR3 can be traced to other DNA sequences in this sample. The chain carries TRBV4-1 and TRBJ1-2; D call uncertain. Trimming stripped 4 bases from V and 1 base from J, with 10 bases between. Germline lookup yields CDR1 MGHRA and CDR2 YSYEKL. The CDR3 contains 14 residues. The CDR3 region is CASSRLGVNYGYTF. CDR3 nucleotide sequence: TGCGCCAGCAGCCGCCTCGGAGTTAACTATGGCTACACCTTC.

The chain has TRBV28 and TRBJ1-5; D unresolved. The CDR3 has 17 residues. Trimming shortened V by 4 bases and J by 1 base, and 17 bases separated the two germline ends. Germline CDR1 is MDHEN and CDR2 is SYDVKM. CDR3 residues: CASSYGRRLKSNQPQHF. In DNA form, the CDR3 reads TGTGCCAGCAGTTACGGTCGAAGGTTAAAAAGCAATCAGCCCCAGCATTTT.

This clone was observed a few times. The J gene is TRBJ2-7, the V gene TRBV29-1, with D possibly being TRBD2 (5 bases). The length of the CDR3 is 13 residues. Trimming shortened V by 4 bases and J by 2 bases, and 12 bases separated the two germline ends. The germline gives CDR1 SQVTM, CDR2 ANQGSEA. CDR3 residues: CSVVLSGTYEQYF. CDR3 nucleotides: TGCAGCGTTGTCTTGAGCGGCACCTACGAGCAGTACTTC.

This chain joins TRBV25-1 and TRBJ2-4; no firm D call. This CDR3 has 14 residues. Germline CDR1 and CDR2: MGHDK and SYGVNS. Between the trimmed V and J ends, which lost 6 bases and 0 bases, there was a span of 9 bases. In DNA, the CDR3 is TGTGCCAGCAGCCCCGGGCTAGCCAAAAACATTCAGTACTTC. This sequence encodes CASSPGLAKNIQYF.

The chain combines TRBV9 with TRBJ2-5; 11 positions match TRBD1. CDR1 SGDLS and CDR2 YYNGEE come from the germline V gene. V shed 4 bases and J 4 bases; nucleotides not matched to a gene: 3. This CDR3 has 14 residues. DNA of the CDR3: TGTGCCAGCAGCCCCGGGACAGGGGGAGAGACCCAGTACTTC. This gives the protein CASSPGTGGETQYF.

The J gene is TRBJ2-5, the V gene TRBV5-1; D may correspond to TRBD1 or TRBD2 (6 bases each). Gene TRBJ2-7 matches the end of the DNA better, so the J call may be wrong. CDR1 and CDR2 from the germline V gene are SGHRS and YFSETQ. The length of the CDR3 is 17 residues. Written as DNA, the CDR3 is TGCGCCAGCAGACCCGGAACGGGGGCAAGCTGGGCCTACGAGCAGTACTTC. The encoded protein is CASRPGTGASWAYEQYF.

The genes are TRBV2 and TRBJ1-6; D possibly corresponds to TRBD1 (5 bases). Trimming pared 6 bases from V and 0 bases from J, leaving 9 bases between. This CDR3 is 15 amino acids long. Germline assignment: CDR1 SNHLY and CDR2 FYNNEI. This CDR3 reads CASSPGGSYNSPLHF. The DNA of the CDR3 is TGTGCCAGCAGCCCTGGGGGCTCCTATAATTCACCCCTCCACTTT.

This sequence joins TRBV6-6 and TRBJ2-1, with D perhaps matching TRBD2 (5 bases). Germline lookup yields CDR1 MNHNY and CDR2 SVGAGI (reference sequence). The CDR3 covers 16 residues. The V gene lost 0 bases and the J gene lost 4 bases, with 13 bases spanning the gap. Here the CDR3 DNA reads TGTGCCAGCAGTTACTCGGACCAGGACTGGTACAATGAGCAGTTCTTC. Its translation is CASSYSDQDWYNEQFF.

The gene calls are TRBV11-3 and TRBJ2-5, with D tentatively TRBD2 (5 bases). Trimming removed 5 bases at V and 3 bases at J, with 16 bases between. The V gene's germline CDR1 is SGHNT and CDR2 YENEEA. This CDR3 has 15 amino acids. The CDR3 DNA sequence: TGTGCCAGCAGCGGGTCCGAGATCGGGGAAGAGACCCAGTACTTC. As protein: CASSGSEIGEETQYF. The variable domain in full, completed from reference TRBV11-3 and TRBJ2-5, reads EAGVVQSPRYKIIEKKQPVAFWCNPISGHNTLYWYLQNLGQGPELLIRYENEEAVDDSQLPKDRFSAERLKGVDSTLKIQPAELGDSAVYLCASSGSEIGEETQYFGPGTRLLVL.

A single count supports this clone. Other DNA sequences in this specimen translate into the identical CDR3. V usage is TRBV19 and J usage is TRBJ2-5; D possibly corresponds to TRBD2 (5 bases). Trimming pared 1 base from V and 4 bases from J, leaving 16 bases between. The CDR3 runs 16 residues. CDR1 LNHDA and CDR2 SQIVND come from the germline V gene (reference sequence). The CDR3 DNA sequence: TGTGCCAGTAGTATAGGTAGTGTTAATGGAGGAGAGACCCAGTACTTC. Translated, it gives CASSIGSVNGGETQYF.

V is TRBV4-3 and J is TRBJ2-7; D may be TRBD2 (6 bases). Germline CDR1 reads LGHNA; CDR2 reads YSLEER. The CDR3 extends over 15 amino acids. The V end lost 4 bases, the J end lost 2 bases, and 15 bases lay between the germline ends. Written as DNA, the CDR3 is TGCGCCAGCAGCCCAGGGACGGGAGAGACCTACGAGCAGTACTTC. It is translated as CASSPGTGETYEQYF.

This clone was recorded only once. This chain connects TRBV18 to TRBJ2-7; no clear D gene. V was pared by 0 bases and J by 1 base, with 10 bases between. Germline V lookup: CDR1 KGHSH, CDR2 LQKENI. The CDR3 runs to 15 residues. CDR3 sequence reads: CASSPPGGPSYEQYF. The CDR3 coding sequence is TGTGCCAGCTCACCACCGGGCGGCCCATCCTACGAGCAGTACTTC.

V and J are TRBV4-3 and TRBJ2-3; 10 bases align to TRBD2. Germline V gene lookup returns CDR1 LGHNA and CDR2 YSLEER. CDR3 length equals 18 residues. The V gene end was trimmed by 0 bases and the J gene end by 4 bases; junction bases not matched to a gene: 10. The DNA for the CDR3 is TGCGCCAGCAGCCAAGAGGGGGCTAGCGGGAGAAGCGCAGATACGCAGTATTTT. Translated: CASSQEGASGRSADTQYF.

CDR3 in DNA: TGTGCCAGCAGCCCGGTGGCCCAGCGGGAGGGCCTTTGGCAGTTCTTC. It codes for CASSPVAQREGLWQFF. The chain couples TRBV21-1 to TRBJ2-1; the D segment call TRBD2 is taken from the table without a DNA check. TRBV21-1 is noted as a pseudogene. CDR3 length: 16 amino acids.

This clone turned up a few times. The chain links TRBV27 to TRBJ2-1; the match to TRBD2 covers 16 bases. The J segment lost 8 bases and the V segment lost 4 bases, leaving 2 bases of the junction unmatched. This CDR3 comprises 15 residues. The germline V gene has CDR1 MNHEY and CDR2 SMNVEV (reference sequence). CDR3 residues: CASSSGLAGGHEQFF. In DNA, the CDR3 is TGTGCCAGCAGTTCGGGACTAGCGGGGGGGCATGAGCAGTTCTTC.

The chain combines TRBV7-9 with TRBJ2-7; maybe TRBD2 (5 bases). Germline V lookup: CDR1 SEHNR, CDR2 FQNEAQ (reference sequence). Trimming pared 4 bases from V and 3 bases from J, leaving 7 bases between. The CDR3 has 12 residues. The CDR3 loop is CASSSTNYEQYF. DNA of the CDR3: TGTGCCAGCAGCTCGACTAACTACGAGCAGTACTTC.